These T cell receptor beta chains were read from a single sample in a study of PD-1 blockade in classical Hodgkin lymphoma. TCRdb's table, derived via immunoSEQ multiplex PCR, lists solely in-frame clones and lacks some. Found here are 38,000 or so clones, almost 70% of them singletons; the top ten hold around an eighth. Specimen: peripheral blood mononuclear cells (PBMCs), collected before the second cycle of nivolumab. These receptors were taken from a human donor with classical Hodgkin lymphoma. CDR3s include the opening cysteine and the closing phenylalanine or tryptophan. D genes are given only for firm matches. Size values are once, few and many counts, or a class for expanded clones, and some rows have none.

D gene: NA; J gene: TRBJ1-5; clone size: NA; V gene: TRBV27; CDR3 DNA: TGTGCCAGCAGCCCCGGGACGGAGGTCACTCAGCCCCAGCATTTT; CDR3 protein: CASSPGTEVTQPQHF
D gene: NA; J gene: TRBJ1-5; clone size: NA; V gene: TRBV28; CDR3 DNA: TGTGCCAGCAGTTTGTTAGTGTCCTATAGCAATCAGCCCCAGCATTTT; CDR3 protein: CASSLLVSYSNQPQHF
D gene: TRBD1; J gene: TRBJ2-7; clone size: few; V gene: TRBV18; CDR3 DNA: TGTGCCAGCTCATCTAGACAGGGCTACGAGCAGTACTTC; CDR3 protein: CASSSRQGYEQYF
D gene: TRBD1; J gene: TRBJ1-4; clone size: NA; V gene: TRBV2; CDR3 DNA: TGTGCCAGCAGCGGACAGGGTTCAACTAATGAAAAACTGTTTTTT; CDR3 protein: CASSGQGSTNEKLFF
D gene: NA; J gene: TRBJ2-7; clone size: medium-sized; V gene: TRBV21-1; CDR3 DNA: TGTGCCAGCAGCAACCTCCCGGGCCTCTACGAGCAGTACTTC; CDR3 protein: CASSNLPGLYEQYF
D gene: TRBD1; J gene: TRBJ2-5; clone size: NA; V gene: TRBV6-1; CDR3 DNA: TGTGCCAGCAGTGACCGGGACAGGGGGCTCCAAGAGACCCAGTACTTC; CDR3 protein: CASSDRDRGLQETQYF
D gene: NA; J gene: TRBJ2-2; clone size: once; V gene: TRBV7-6; CDR3 DNA: TGTGCCAGCAGCTTAGCCAGGGCCACCGGGGAGCTGTTTTTT; CDR3 protein: CASSLARATGELFF
D gene: NA; J gene: TRBJ1-2; clone size: NA; V gene: TRBV10-3; CDR3 DNA: TGTGCCATCAGTGGGGCCGGGTCTAGCGGCTACACCTTC; CDR3 protein: CAISGAGSSGYTF
D gene: TRBD1; J gene: TRBJ1-2; clone size: NA; V gene: TRBV6-5; CDR3 DNA: TGTGCCAGCAGTTACACAGGGGTCGATGGCTACACCTTC; CDR3 protein: CASSYTGVDGYTF
D gene: NA; J gene: TRBJ2-5; clone size: NA; V gene: TRBV2; CDR3 DNA: TGTGCCAGCAGTGCGGAGCAGGGTTTGGGAGAGACCCAGTACTTC; CDR3 protein: CASSAEQGLGETQYF
D gene: NA; J gene: TRBJ2-7; clone size: NA; V gene: TRBV5-1; CDR3 DNA: TGCGCCAGCAGCGTGAGGTTGGCGTACGAGCAGTACTTC; CDR3 protein: CASSVRLAYEQYF
D gene: TRBD2; J gene: TRBJ2-5; clone size: NA; V gene: TRBV7-9; CDR3 DNA: TGTGCCAGCAGCTTAGTCAGCGGGGGCTCAGAGACCCAGTACTTC; CDR3 protein: CASSLVSGGSETQYF
D gene: NA; J gene: TRBJ1-4; clone size: NA; V gene: TRBV27; CDR3 DNA: TGTGCCAGCACGGGTATTGGTGAAAAACTGTTTTTT; CDR3 protein: CASTGIGEKLFF
D gene: NA; J gene: TRBJ2-3; clone size: NA; V gene: TRBV7-2; CDR3 DNA: TGTGCCAGCAGCGGATGGGGGAGCGGCGCAGATACGCAGTATTTT; CDR3 protein: CASSGWGSGADTQYF
D gene: NA; J gene: TRBJ1-1; clone size: NA; V gene: TRBV10-1; CDR3 DNA: TGCACCAGGGGTCTGGGCCGGACCACTGAAGCTTTCTTT; CDR3 protein: CTRGLGRTTEAFF
D gene: NA; J gene: TRBJ1-2; clone size: NA; V gene: TRBV10-3; CDR3 DNA: TGTGCCATCAGTCCTCACGGAGCTAACTATGGCTACACCTTC; CDR3 protein: CAISPHGANYGYTF
D gene: NA; J gene: TRBJ2-1; clone size: once; V gene: TRBV5-4; CDR3 DNA: TGTGCCAGCAGCCGGACAGAGTACAATGAGCAGTTCTTC; CDR3 protein: CASSRTEYNEQFF
D gene: NA; J gene: TRBJ1-1; clone size: NA; V gene: TRBV6-5; CDR3 DNA: TGTGCCAGCAGTTACAGGGTGTCGATGAACACTGAAGCTTTCTTT; CDR3 protein: CASSYRVSMNTEAFF
D gene: NA; J gene: TRBJ2-3; clone size: NA; V gene: TRBV5-1; CDR3 DNA: TGCGCCAGCAGCATCGGGACACCTGGCGATACGCAGTATTTT; CDR3 protein: CASSIGTPGDTQYF
D gene: NA; J gene: TRBJ2-5; clone size: few; V gene: TRBV27; CDR3 DNA: TGTGCCAGCAGTTTTCGACAGCAAGAGACCCAGTACTTC; CDR3 protein: CASSFRQQETQYF
D gene: NA; J gene: TRBJ1-2; clone size: NA; V gene: TRBV7-2; CDR3 DNA: TGTGCCAGCAGCTTAGTTCAGGGAATGGTGGGTGGCTACACCTTC; CDR3 protein: CASSLVQGMVGGYTF
D gene: NA; J gene: TRBJ1-5; clone size: NA; V gene: TRBV7-9; CDR3 DNA: TGTGCCAGCAGCCCTGGGGGGAATAGCAATCAGCCCCAGCATTTT; CDR3 protein: CASSPGGNSNQPQHF
D gene: TRBD2; J gene: TRBJ2-7; clone size: NA; V gene: TRBV2; CDR3 DNA: TGTGCCAGCGGGACTAGCGGCTACGAGCAGTACTTC; CDR3 protein: CASGTSGYEQYF
D gene: TRBD1; J gene: TRBJ2-7; clone size: NA; V gene: TRBV18; CDR3 DNA: TGTGCCAGCTCACCCACCGGGACAGACACCTACGAGCAGTACTTC; CDR3 protein: CASSPTGTDTYEQYF
D gene: NA; J gene: TRBJ1-5; clone size: NA; V gene: TRBV29-1; CDR3 DNA: TGCAGCCACATTATGGGAATGAGCAATCAGCCCCAGCATTTT; CDR3 protein: CSHIMGMSNQPQHF
D gene: NA; J gene: TRBJ1-5; clone size: few; V gene: TRBV18; CDR3 DNA: TGTGCCAGCTCACCCGACAGCAGCAATCAGCCCCAGCATTTT; CDR3 protein: CASSPDSSNQPQHF
D gene: TRBD2; J gene: TRBJ2-7; clone size: NA; V gene: TRBV9; CDR3 DNA: TGTGCCAGCAGCGTAACTAGCGGGAGCTACGAGCAGTACTTC; CDR3 protein: CASSVTSGSYEQYF
D gene: NA; J gene: TRBJ1-3; clone size: once; V gene: TRBV5-1; CDR3 DNA: TGCGCCAGCAGCCCTGACACTAACTCTGGAAACACCATATATTTT; CDR3 protein: CASSPDTNSGNTIYF
D gene: TRBD2; J gene: TRBJ2-7; clone size: NA; V gene: TRBV5-4; CDR3 DNA: TGTGCCAGCAGCTTGGATTCGGGGGGATCCTCCTACGAGCAGTACTTC; CDR3 protein: CASSLDSGGSSYEQYF
D gene: NA; J gene: TRBJ2-7; clone size: NA; V gene: TRBV28; CDR3 DNA: TGTGCCAGCAGCGTCGCAGGGTCTCAATACGAGCAGTACTTC; CDR3 protein: CASSVAGSQYEQYF
D gene: NA; J gene: TRBJ2-7; clone size: NA; V gene: TRBV28; CDR3 DNA: TGTGCCAGCAGTTTACAGGCTCCCTACGAGCAGTACTTC; CDR3 protein: CASSLQAPYEQYF
D gene: TRBD2; J gene: TRBJ2-7; clone size: NA; V gene: TRBV11-3; CDR3 DNA: TGTGCCAGCAGCCGGACTAGCGGGGCCCTAAGCCACTACGAGCAGTACTTC; CDR3 protein: CASSRTSGALSHYEQYF
D gene: TRBD2; J gene: TRBJ2-2; clone size: few; V gene: TRBV4-2; CDR3 DNA: TGTGCCAGCAGCCAAGGAGGGCAACTAGCGGCCGGGGAGCTGTTTTTT; CDR3 protein: CASSQGGQLAAGELFF
D gene: NA; J gene: TRBJ2-1; clone size: NA; V gene: TRBV4-2; CDR3 DNA: TGTGCCAGCAGCCAAGATATCGGCACCTACAATGAGCAGTTCTTC; CDR3 protein: CASSQDIGTYNEQFF
D gene: NA; J gene: TRBJ1-5; clone size: NA; V gene: TRBV19; CDR3 DNA: TGTGCCAGTAGTATTTTGGGGGGCAGGGAGGATCAGCCCCAGCATTTT; CDR3 protein: CASSILGGREDQPQHF
D gene: NA; J gene: TRBJ2-7; clone size: few; V gene: TRBV7-2; CDR3 DNA: TGTGCCAGCAGCTTAGTTGCAGCCTACGAGCAGTACTTC; CDR3 protein: CASSLVAAYEQYF
D gene: TRBD1; J gene: TRBJ1-3; clone size: few; V gene: TRBV28; CDR3 DNA: TGTGCCAGCAGTCCAGGGGGCAGGAACACCATATATTTT; CDR3 protein: CASSPGGRNTIYF
D gene: NA; J gene: TRBJ2-1; clone size: NA; V gene: TRBV5-1; CDR3 DNA: TGCGCCAGCAGCGAGTACAATGAGCAGTTCTTC; CDR3 protein: CASSEYNEQFF
D gene: NA; J gene: TRBJ1-6; clone size: medium-sized; V gene: TRBV27; CDR3 DNA: TGTGCCAGCAGGGGCCAGGGCAGCTTTAATTCACCCCTCCACTTT; CDR3 protein: CASRGQGSFNSPLHF
D gene: TRBD1; J gene: TRBJ2-3; clone size: NA; V gene: TRBV7-3; CDR3 DNA: TGTGCCAGCAGCTTAAGGGCCCCACAGGGGGGCACAGATACGCAGTATTTT; CDR3 protein: CASSLRAPQGGTDTQYF
D gene: TRBD2; J gene: TRBJ2-3; clone size: NA; V gene: TRBV13; CDR3 DNA: TGTGCCAGCAGCTCCAGACTAGCGGGTAGTAGCACAGATACGCAGTATTTT; CDR3 protein: CASSSRLAGSSTDTQYF
D gene: NA; J gene: TRBJ2-2; clone size: NA; V gene: TRBV4-3; CDR3 DNA: TGCGCCAGCAGCCAAGACAGACGCCAGAACACCGGGGAGCTGTTTTTT; CDR3 protein: CASSQDRRQNTGELFF
D gene: NA; J gene: TRBJ1-4; clone size: NA; V gene: TRBV7-2; CDR3 DNA: TGTGCCAGCAGCTTAGTTGCGGCACGCGGACCCGAAAAACTGTTTTTT; CDR3 protein: CASSLVAARGPEKLFF
D gene: TRBD1; J gene: TRBJ1-2; clone size: NA; V gene: TRBV10-3; CDR3 DNA: TGTGCCATCAGGAGGACAGGGGCTGAGGGTAACTATGGCTACACCTTC; CDR3 protein: CAIRRTGAEGNYGYTF
D gene: TRBD1; J gene: TRBJ1-2; clone size: few; V gene: TRBV4-2; CDR3 DNA: TGTGCCAGCAGCCCGGGACAGTTCTATGGCTACACCTTC; CDR3 protein: CASSPGQFYGYTF
D gene: NA; J gene: TRBJ1-6; clone size: NA; V gene: TRBV2; CDR3 DNA: TGTGCCAGCAGTGAAGTGGGCAGGGGAGATGGGTCACCCCTCCACTTT; CDR3 protein: CASSEVGRGDGSPLHF
D gene: TRBD2; J gene: TRBJ2-3; clone size: medium-sized; V gene: TRBV5-1; CDR3 DNA: TGCGCCAGCAGCAGTTACTCTAGCGGGGGGGCCACAGATACGCAGTATTTT; CDR3 protein: CASSSYSSGGATDTQYF
D gene: NA; J gene: TRBJ1-2; clone size: NA; V gene: TRBV6-5; CDR3 DNA: TGTGCCAGCAGTCCGGGACAAGCCCTATATGGCTACACCTTC; CDR3 protein: CASSPGQALYGYTF
D gene: TRBD1; J gene: TRBJ1-4; clone size: NA; V gene: TRBV6-5; CDR3 DNA: TGTGCCAGCAGACCAGGACAGGGTGCTGAAAAACTGTTTTTT; CDR3 protein: CASRPGQGAEKLFF
D gene: TRBD1; J gene: TRBJ2-2; clone size: NA; V gene: TRBV5-4; CDR3 DNA: TGTGCCAGCAGCCGGGACAGTGGGATCGCCGGGGAGCTGTTTTTT; CDR3 protein: CASSRDSGIAGELFF
D gene: NA; J gene: TRBJ2-7; clone size: NA; V gene: TRBV4-1; CDR3 DNA: TGCGCCAGCAGCCCCGGAGTGGGGCAACGTCTGGACGAGCAGTACTTC; CDR3 protein: CASSPGVGQRLDEQYF
D gene: NA; J gene: TRBJ2-2; clone size: NA; V gene: TRBV5-1; CDR3 DNA: TGCGCCAGCAGCAGGATACGGTCCGCGAACACCGGGGAGCTGTTTTTT; CDR3 protein: CASSRIRSANTGELFF
D gene: TRBD2; J gene: TRBJ2-2; clone size: NA; V gene: TRBV4-3; CDR3 DNA: TGCGCCAGCAGCCAGGGGGGGACCGGGGAGCTGTTTTTT; CDR3 protein: CASSQGGTGELFF
D gene: NA; J gene: TRBJ1-2; clone size: few; V gene: TRBV6-1; CDR3 DNA: TGTGCCAGCATTGTATCCGGGACTGACAACTATGGCTACACCTTC; CDR3 protein: CASIVSGTDNYGYTF
D gene: NA; J gene: TRBJ2-5; clone size: NA; V gene: TRBV5-6; CDR3 DNA: TGTGCCAGCAGCTTGGCCTGGAAGACCCAGTACTTC; CDR3 protein: CASSLAWKTQYF
D gene: TRBD1; J gene: TRBJ2-3; clone size: NA; V gene: TRBV7-9; CDR3 DNA: TGTGCCAGCAGCTTTGGGACAGGGAGGGGGAGCACAGATACGCAGTATTTT; CDR3 protein: CASSFGTGRGSTDTQYF
D gene: TRBD2; J gene: TRBJ2-3; clone size: NA; V gene: TRBV4-2; CDR3 DNA: TGTGCCAGCAGCCAAGACTTAGCGGGGGCCTTCCTTAGCACAGATACGCAGTATTTT; CDR3 protein: CASSQDLAGAFLSTDTQYF
D gene: NA; J gene: TRBJ1-3; clone size: NA; V gene: TRBV20-1; CDR3 DNA: TGCAGTGCTCAAATAGGAAACACCATATATTTT; CDR3 protein: CSAQIGNTIYF
D gene: TRBD1; J gene: TRBJ1-2; clone size: NA; V gene: TRBV2; CDR3 DNA: TGTGCCAGCAGTGAATCTAGACAGGGGGGCTACACCTTC; CDR3 protein: CASSESRQGGYTF